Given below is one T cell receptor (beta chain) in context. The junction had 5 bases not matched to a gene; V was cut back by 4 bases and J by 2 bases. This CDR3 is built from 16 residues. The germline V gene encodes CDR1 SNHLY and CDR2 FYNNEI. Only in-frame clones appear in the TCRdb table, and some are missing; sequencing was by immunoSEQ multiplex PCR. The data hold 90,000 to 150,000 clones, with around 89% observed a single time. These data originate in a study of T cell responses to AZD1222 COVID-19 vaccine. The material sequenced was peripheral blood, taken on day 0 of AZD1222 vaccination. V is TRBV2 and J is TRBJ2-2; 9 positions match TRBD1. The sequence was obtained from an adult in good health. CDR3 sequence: CASSVTGQGNTGELFF. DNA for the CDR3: TGTGCCAGCAGTGTAACGGGACAGGGAAACACCGGGGAGCTGTTTTTT. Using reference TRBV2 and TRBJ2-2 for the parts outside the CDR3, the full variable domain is EPEVTQTPSHQVTQMGQEVILRCVPISNHLYFYWYRQILGQKVEFLVSFYNNEISEKSEIFDDQFSVERPDGSNFTLKIRSTKLEDSAMYFCASSVTGQGNTGELFFGEGSRLTVL.